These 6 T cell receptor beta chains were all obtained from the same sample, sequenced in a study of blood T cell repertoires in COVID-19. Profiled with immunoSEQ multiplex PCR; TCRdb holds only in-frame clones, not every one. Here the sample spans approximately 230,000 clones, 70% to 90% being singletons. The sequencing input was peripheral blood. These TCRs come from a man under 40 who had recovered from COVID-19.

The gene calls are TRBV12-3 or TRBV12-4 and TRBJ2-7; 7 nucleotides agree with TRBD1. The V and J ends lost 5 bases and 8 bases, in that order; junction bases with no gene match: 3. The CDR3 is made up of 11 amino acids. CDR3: CASSRQGKQYF. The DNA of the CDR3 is TGTGCCAGCAGTCGACAGGGCAAGCAGTACTTC.

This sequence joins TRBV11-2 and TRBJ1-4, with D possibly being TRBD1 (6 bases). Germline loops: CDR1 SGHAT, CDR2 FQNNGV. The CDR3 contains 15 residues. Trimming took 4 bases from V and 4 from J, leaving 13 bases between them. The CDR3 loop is CASSSDSVLNEKLFF. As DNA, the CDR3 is TGTGCCAGCAGCTCGGACAGCGTCCTTAATGAAAAACTGTTTTTT.

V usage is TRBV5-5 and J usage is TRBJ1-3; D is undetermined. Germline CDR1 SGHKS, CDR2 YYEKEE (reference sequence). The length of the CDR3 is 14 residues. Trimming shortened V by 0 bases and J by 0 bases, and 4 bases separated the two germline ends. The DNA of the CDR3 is TGTGCCAGCAGCTTGGCCTTCTCTGGAAACACCATATATTTT. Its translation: CASSLAFSGNTIYF. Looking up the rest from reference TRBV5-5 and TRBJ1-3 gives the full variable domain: DAGVTQSPTHLIKTRGQQVTLRCSPISGHKSVSWYQQVLGQGPQFIFQYYEKEERGRGNFPDRFSARQFPNYSSELNVNALLLGDSALYLCASSLAFSGNTIYFGEGSWLTVV.

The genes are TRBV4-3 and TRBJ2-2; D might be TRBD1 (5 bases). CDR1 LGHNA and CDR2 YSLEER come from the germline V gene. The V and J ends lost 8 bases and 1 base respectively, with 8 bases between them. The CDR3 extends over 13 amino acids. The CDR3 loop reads CASGHQNTGELFF. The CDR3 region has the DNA TGCGCCAGCGGACACCAGAACACCGGGGAGCTGTTTTTT.

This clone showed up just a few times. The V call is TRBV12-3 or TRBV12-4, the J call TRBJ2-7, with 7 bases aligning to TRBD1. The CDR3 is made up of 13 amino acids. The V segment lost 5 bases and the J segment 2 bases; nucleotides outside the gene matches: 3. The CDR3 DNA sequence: TGTGCCAGCAGTCGGACAGGCGCCTACGAGCAGTACTTC. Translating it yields CASSRTGAYEQYF.

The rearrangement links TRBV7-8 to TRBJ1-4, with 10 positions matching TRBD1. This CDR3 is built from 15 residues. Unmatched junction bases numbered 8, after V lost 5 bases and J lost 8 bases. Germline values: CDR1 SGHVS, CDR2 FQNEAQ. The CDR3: CASSLRTGGLEKLFF. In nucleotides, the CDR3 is TGTGCCAGCAGCCTGAGGACAGGGGGGTTAGAAAAACTGTTTTTT.